In this sample, the clone carrying this T cell receptor (beta chain) turned up a few times. The treatment was: around 19 received Ad26.COV2.S at low or high dose, single or two shots; several received placebo; per-sample allocation not given. Specimens were obtained on day 63 following the first vaccine or placebo injection. These data belong to a study of Ad26.COV2.S vaccination and SARS-CoV-2 variants. Study summary: Donor participated within the Ad26.COV2.S arm of the COV1001 trial. Into the muscle, Ad26.COV2.S was dosed once or twice, 56 days apart.

The assay was immunoSEQ multiplex PCR, and TCRdb's table has in-frame clones only and misses some. The profile shows hundreds of thousands of clones, more than 80% of them singletons. In germline, CDR1 is MDHEN, CDR2 SYDVKM. The CDR3 spans 17 residues. The V gene end was trimmed by 6 bases and the J gene end by 1 base; junction bases not matched to a gene: 12. The chain recombines TRBV28 with TRBJ1-5; 7 bases line up with TRBD1. The clonotype originates from a person aged 18-65 years who received the Ad26.COV2.S COVID-19 vaccine or a placebo. This material consisted of peripheral blood, taken in a trial of Ad26.COV2.S vaccine versus placebo. In DNA, the CDR3 is TGTGCCAGCAGCTCTCCCTCGGACAGGATCAGCAATCAGCCCCAGCATTTT. Amino acid sequence: CASSSPSDRISNQPQHF.